These T cell receptor beta chains were read from a single sample in a study of response to subunit inactivated influenza vaccine. TCRdb analysed the RT-PCR reads with MiXCR anew, one entry per CDR3 protein. The data show 700,000 to 900,000 distinct CDR3 sequences, with 21% seen just once and roughly 10% held by the top ten. Specimen: PBMCs from blood, collected about 5 days after vaccination. The receptors stem from a man aged 45 to 65 who received an inactivated influenza vaccine. Both conserved end residues are part of each CDR3. The D gene is left open where the match is weak. Where a row states a size, it is once, few, many or the class of an expanded clone; other rows omit it.

d_call	v_call	cdr3_length	j_call	clone_size	cdr3_nt	cdr3_aa
TRBD2	TRBV27	17	TRBJ2-1	.	TGTGCCAGCAGTTTATCCCCGCCGGGAGGGAGAGGCAATGAGCAGTTCTTC	CASSLSPPGGRGNEQFF
TRBD2	TRBV12-3/TRBV12-4	15	TRBJ2-5	few	TGTGCCAGCAGTTCAGCGGGGGGGCAGGGAGAGACCCAGTACTTC	CASSSAGGQGETQYF
.	TRBV20-1	13	TRBJ2-7	few	TGCAGTGCCCCCCGCCTGGGAGCCTACGAGCAGTACTTC	CSAPRLGAYEQYF
.	TRBV20-1	14	TRBJ1-5	many	TGCAGTGCTAGGGATCGAGCGGGTAATCAGCCCCAGCATTTT	CSARDRAGNQPQHF
TRBD1	TRBV6-1	15	TRBJ2-2	.	TGTGCCAGCAGAGGACAGGGGGTTTTCTCCGGGGAGCTGTTTTTT	CASRGQGVFSGELFF
.	TRBV2	16	TRBJ2-6	.	TGTGCCAGCAGTGACAGGGTTAGAACTGGGGCCAACGTCCTGACTTTC	CASSDRVRTGANVLTF
.	TRBV7-3	17	TRBJ2-2	.	TGTGCCAGCAGCAAAAGGGCGGGGGCGTCGAGCACCGGGGAGCTGTTTTTT	CASSKRAGASSTGELFF
.	TRBV21-1	16	TRBJ2-5	.	TGTGCCAGCAGCAAAGTCCGCCTAGCGGGGGAGGAGACCCAGTACTTC	CASSKVRLAGEETQYF
.	TRBV6-1	15	TRBJ2-1	few	TGTGCCAGCAGTGTTACAGCTTTACCATACAATGAGCAGTTCTTC	CASSVTALPYNEQFF
.	TRBV6-1	13	TRBJ1-6	few	TGTGCCAGCAGTGAAGGGATAGATTCACCCCTCCACTTT	CASSEGIDSPLHF
.	TRBV24-1	17	TRBJ2-1	.	TGTGCCACCAGTGATTTCGGTTTTGGGGATGGATACAATGAGCAGTTCTTC	CATSDFGFGDGYNEQFF
.	TRBV4-3	14	TRBJ1-2	.	TGCGCCAGCAGCCAAGAGCTGGGAAACTATGGCTACACCTTC	CASSQELGNYGYTF
TRBD1	TRBV5-5	16	TRBJ2-5	.	TGTGCCAGCAGCTCGGGGGACAGGGGGTTTCAAGAGACCCAGTACTTC	CASSSGDRGFQETQYF
TRBD1	TRBV18	13	TRBJ2-5	many	TGTGCCAGCTCACAGGGGGCCCAAGAGACCCAGTACTTC	CASSQGAQETQYF
.	TRBV11-1	17	TRBJ2-1	.	TGTGCCAGCAGCCGGACGACAACTAGTGAGGGATCCAATGAGCAGTTCTTC	CASSRTTTSEGSNEQFF
.	TRBV28	13	TRBJ2-4	.	TGTGCCAGCAGGAAACTAGCCAAAAACATTCAGTACTTC	CASRKLAKNIQYF